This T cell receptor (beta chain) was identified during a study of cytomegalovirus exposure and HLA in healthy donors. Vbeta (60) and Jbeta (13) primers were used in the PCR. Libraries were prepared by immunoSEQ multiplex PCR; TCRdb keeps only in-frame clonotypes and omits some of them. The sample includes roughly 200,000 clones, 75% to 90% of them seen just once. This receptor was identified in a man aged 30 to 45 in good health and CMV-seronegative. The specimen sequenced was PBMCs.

The CDR3 bases are TGTGCCAGCAGCTTATTCGGTGCAACTAATGAAAAACTGTTTTTT. This gives the protein CASSLFGATNEKLFF. The V and J genes are TRBV7-9 and TRBJ1-4; D gene unclear. The CDR3 sequence is 15 residues long. Trimming shortened V by 2 bases and J by 0 bases, and 7 bases separated the two germline ends. From germline, CDR1 is SEHNR and CDR2 FQNEAQ (reference sequence).